Below are 10 T cell receptor beta chains sequenced from a single sample in a study of T cell repertoires in cytomegalovirus infection. These TCRs are of unknown antigen specificity. TCRdb called the reads again in MiXCR, with one record for every CDR3 protein. The table records 700,000 to 850,000 distinct CDR3 sequences, 30% to 35% of them present only once. The specimen was cultured CD8+ T cells from PBMCs, collected from culture after CMV antigen stimulation. These receptors all come from a human donor in good health (CMV status not recorded). Some clones in this sample may be carry-over from other donors' samples.

V usage is TRBV27 and J usage is TRBJ1-1; a weak D match, TRBD1 (6 bases). V lost 6 bases and J lost 7, with 15 bases in between. The germline V gene encodes CDR1 MNHEY and CDR2 SMNVEV (reference sequence). The CDR3 contains 13 residues. CDR3 region: CASSPGQNFEAFF. DNA of the CDR3: TGTGCCAGCAGCCCAGGACAGAATTTTGAAGCTTTCTTT.

This chain links TRBV9 with TRBJ1-1; D is perhaps TRBD1 (5 bases). The CDR3 runs 15 residues. Per the germline V gene, CDR1 is SGDLS and CDR2 is YYNGEE. V lost 3 bases, J lost 1 base, and 13 bases lay in between. CDR3 nucleotides: TGTGCCAGCAGCGGGCAGGGCATGTCGAACACTGAAGCTTTCTTT. Its protein is CASSGQGMSNTEAFF.

In its sample, this clonotype was seen once. The rearrangement joins TRBV7-8 to TRBJ2-1; 7 nucleotides match TRBD2. Germline CDR1 is SGHVS and CDR2 is FQNEAQ. CDR3 size: 14 residues. V was pared by 7 bases and J by 4 bases, with 7 bases of the junction left unmatched. The CDR3 sequence is CASTGASGYNEQFF. The CDR3, as DNA: TGTGCCAGCACCGGGGCTAGCGGATACAATGAGCAGTTCTTC.

To note about this clonotype: One end of the junction does not line up with germline, which may come from a read error. V is TRBV4-1 and J is TRBJ2-3, with a weak D call TRBD2 (5 bases). There are 17 residues in the CDR3. Germline V gene sequence: CDR1 MGHRA, CDR2 YSYEKL. The CDR3 sequence is CASSQDSESYGTDTQYF. The CDR3 region has the DNA TGTGCCAGCAGCCAAGATAGCGAGTCCTATGGCACAGATACGCAGTATTTT.

This clonotype appeared a few times. The rearrangement links TRBV2 to TRBJ2-2, with TRBD2 identical over 10 bases. The germline V gene has CDR1 SNHLY and CDR2 FYNNEI. This CDR3 has 17 residues. With V trimmed by 5 bases and J by 5 bases, 11 bases remained unmatched. CDR3 nucleotide sequence: TGTGCCAGCAGTCTCCGTACTAGCGGGATTGTTACCGGGGAGCTGTTTTTT. Protein sequence: CASSLRTSGIVTGELFF.

This clonotype was observed a handful of times. The chain links TRBV27 to TRBJ1-1; D gene uncertain. Per germline, CDR1 MNHEY and CDR2 SMNVEV (reference sequence). There are 13 residues in the CDR3. V lost 2 bases and J lost 5, with 9 bases in between. In DNA, the CDR3 is TGTGCCAGCAGTTTAGCGGGATGGACTGAAGCTTTCTTT. Translated, it gives CASSLAGWTEAFF.

This chain uses TRBV6-6 with TRBJ1-5; D not certain. The germline V gene has CDR1 MNHNY and CDR2 SVGAGI (reference sequence). Trimming took 2 bases from V and 7 from J, leaving 12 bases between them. The CDR3 loop spans 14 amino acids. CDR3 nucleotide sequence: TGTGCCAGCAGTTACGAGTGGGCGGGACAGCCCCAGCATTTT. Protein: CASSYEWAGQPQHF.

As concerns this clonotype: The CDR3 ends on some other residue instead of the conserved phenylalanine or tryptophan, so this is likely a read error. The V gene is TRBV19, the J gene TRBJ1-6; maybe TRBD1 (6 bases). The CDR3 spans 13 residues. Trimming took 6 bases from V and 7 from J, leaving 10 bases between them. Germline V gives CDR1 LNHDA, CDR2 SQIVND (reference sequence). CDR3 sequence: CASSPGQNSPLHV. The CDR3 bases are TGTGCCAGTAGCCCTGGACAGAATTCACCCCTCCACGTT.

The chain is built from TRBV2 and TRBJ2-7, with TRBD2 matching over 7 bases. Germline loops: CDR1 SNHLY, CDR2 FYNNEI. This CDR3 contains 14 residues. V shed 8 bases and J 2 bases; nucleotides not matched to a gene: 9. This CDR3 is CASWGGQATYEQYF. CDR3 sequence (DNA): TGTGCCAGCTGGGGAGGGCAGGCGACCTACGAGCAGTACTTC.

As concerns this clonotype: This could be a read error, since a much larger clone is one nucleotide away. This chain uses TRBV9 with TRBJ2-6, with a weak D call TRBD2 (6 bases). Germline V CDR1 and CDR2: SGDLS, YYNGEE. There are 20 residues in the CDR3. The CDR3 is CASSVDRTNNGYSGVNVLTF. CDR3 sequence (DNA): TGTGCCAGCAGCGTAGACAGGACTAACAACGGGTACTCTGGGGTCAACGTCCTGACTTTC.